This T cell receptor (beta chain) was profiled in a study of cytomegalovirus exposure and HLA in healthy donors. Study overall: Drawn from HLA-typed donors, about 82 million unique TCRs were held in an early data release.

60 Vbeta and 13 Jbeta primers were used in PCR. Libraries were prepared by immunoSEQ multiplex PCR; TCRdb keeps only in-frame clonotypes and omits some of them. The sample consists of about 89,000 clones, 74% of them appearing once. All donors participated as healthy donors of bone marrow. Study results and limitations: The study had only CMV serostatus as immune exposure information.

CDR1 MDHEN and CDR2 SYDVKM come from the germline V gene. V lost 3 bases and J lost 5, with 19 bases in between. The CDR3 extends over 16 amino acids. This clone was counted only a few times. Its antigen is currently unknown. The sequencing sample was made of PBMCs. This sequence originates from a male donor in good health and CMV-seronegative. The chain is built from TRBV28 and TRBJ2-5; TRBD1 might be the D (5 bases). The CDR3 DNA is TGTGCCAGCAGTTTTGGCCGCTGGGGCCAAGGGGAGACCCAGTACTTC. Residues: CASSFGRWGQGETQYF.